This T cell receptor beta chain is drawn from a study of monozygotic twins with inflammatory bowel disease. Regarding the study as a whole: Sharing of clonotypes with others was lower in IBD patients than in healthy twins, and this was especially so with disease activity.

With the 5' RACE reads reprocessed, TCRdb shows one record per CDR3 protein and no DNA. The sample totals about 300,000 distinct CDR3 sequences. The V gene's germline CDR1 is SQVTM and CDR2 ANQGSEA. The CDR3 consists of 11 residues. To note about this clonotype: Its target is not known.

This receptor was identified in a human donor with ulcerative colitis or Crohn's disease, or a healthy co-twin of an affected twin (not recorded which). The V gene is TRBV29-1, the J gene TRBJ2-4. The sample comprised blood. CDR3 residues: CSGAGGDIQYF.